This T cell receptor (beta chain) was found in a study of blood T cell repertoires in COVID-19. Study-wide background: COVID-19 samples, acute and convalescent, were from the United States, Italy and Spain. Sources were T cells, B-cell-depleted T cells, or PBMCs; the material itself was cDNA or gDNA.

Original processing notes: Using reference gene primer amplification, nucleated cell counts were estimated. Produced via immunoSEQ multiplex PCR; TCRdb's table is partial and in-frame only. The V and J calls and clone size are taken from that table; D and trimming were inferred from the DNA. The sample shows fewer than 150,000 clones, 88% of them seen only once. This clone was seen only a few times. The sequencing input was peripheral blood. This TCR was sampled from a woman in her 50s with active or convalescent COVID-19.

CDR3 coding DNA: TGTGCCAGTAGTGGACAGGGAAGAAATCAGCCCCAGCATTTT. This sequence encodes CASSGQGRNQPQHF. V and J are TRBV19 and TRBJ1-5, with 8 bases identical to TRBD1. This CDR3 spans 14 amino acids. Per the germline V gene, CDR1 is LNHDA and CDR2 is SQIVND (reference sequence). With 5 bases clipped from V and 4 bases from J, the junction kept 4 bases outside the gene matches.